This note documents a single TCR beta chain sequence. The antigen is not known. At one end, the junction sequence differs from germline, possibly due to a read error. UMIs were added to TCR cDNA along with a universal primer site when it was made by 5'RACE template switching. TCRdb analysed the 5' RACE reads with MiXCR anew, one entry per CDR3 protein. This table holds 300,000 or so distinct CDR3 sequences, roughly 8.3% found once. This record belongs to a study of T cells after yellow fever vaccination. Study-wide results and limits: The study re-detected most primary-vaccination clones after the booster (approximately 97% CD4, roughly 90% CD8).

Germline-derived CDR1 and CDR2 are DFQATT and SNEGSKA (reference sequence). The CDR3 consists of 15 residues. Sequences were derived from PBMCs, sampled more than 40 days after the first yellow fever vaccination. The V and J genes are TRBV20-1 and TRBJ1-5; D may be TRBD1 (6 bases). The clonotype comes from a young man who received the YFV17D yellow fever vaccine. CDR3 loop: CSASPGVHSNHPQHF. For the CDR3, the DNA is TGCAGTGCTAGCCCAGGGGTTCATAGCAATCACCCCCAGCATTTT.